These 10 T cell receptor beta chains originate from one sample sequenced in a study. Each CDR3 protein is one row after TCRdb ran MiXCR on the RT-PCR reads. Of under 8,000 distinct CDR3 sequences in the sample, roughly 92% were seen once. The sequencing input was memory CD4+ T cells from blood. The receptor set was obtained from a female donor in good health, serving as a healthy control.

Concerning this clonotype: The library was designed around alpha chains, so this beta chain is a stray read whose abundance carries little weight. This sequence joins TRBV20-1 and TRBJ1-5; 11 bases align to TRBD1. The CDR3 contains 16 residues. Germline trimming cut 5 bases from V and 2 bases from J; bases unmatched to any gene: 8. Germline V lookup: CDR1 DFQATT, CDR2 SNEGSKA (reference sequence). The CDR3 sequence is CSAYGQGATGNQPQHF. The DNA for the CDR3 is TGCAGTGCTTACGGACAGGGGGCTACCGGCAATCAGCCCCAGCATTTT.

Note on this clonotype: This beta chain is a stray read from a library made for alpha chains; its abundance is not meaningful. J is TRBJ1-3 and V is TRBV20-1; D is perhaps TRBD1 (5 bases). V shed 6 bases and J shed 7 bases, with 31 bases lying between them. Germline V gene lookup returns CDR1 DFQATT and CDR2 SNEGSKA (reference sequence). The CDR3 has 18 amino acids. The CDR3 DNA is TGCAGTGCATCGATGGGAGAAGGGCAGGGTGGATTGACTAACACCATATATTTT. Its translation is CSASMGEGQGGLTNTIYF.

A remark on this clonotype: This beta chain represents an off-target read in a library built for alpha chains; its size is of limited meaning. J is TRBJ2-7 and V is TRBV28, with D perhaps matching TRBD2 (5 bases). V was clipped by 7 bases and J by 1 base, with 23 bases between them. CDR1 MDHEN and CDR2 SYDVKM come from the germline V gene. CDR3 length: 17 residues. The CDR3 here is CASKPGFSQFTSYEQYF. In nucleotides, the CDR3 is TGTGCCAGCAAACCGGGATTTTCCCAGTTTACGTCCTACGAGCAGTACTTC.

Comments on this clonotype: The size of this beta chain means little, since it is a stray read in a library made for alpha chains. This rearrangement joins TRBV20-1 to TRBJ2-7; 13 bases are a match to TRBD2. The CDR3 runs to 14 residues. Germline V gene lookup returns CDR1 DFQATT and CDR2 SNEGSKA (reference sequence). Trimming took 6 bases from V and 2 from J; bases not matched to a gene: 4. The CDR3 protein is CSASGLAGTYEQYF. The CDR3 nucleotides read TGCAGTGCGTCGGGACTAGCGGGGACCTACGAGCAGTACTTC.

This clonotype was picked up a small number of times. A library made for alpha chains picked up this beta chain off target, so its size means little. This chain uses TRBV4-3 with TRBJ2-5; 10 bases fit TRBD2. Germline CDR1 and CDR2: LGHNA and YSLEER. The CDR3 length is 17 residues. Losses at the gene ends were 0 bases for V and 1 base for J; bases not matched to a gene: 5. The CDR3: CASSQDWTSGPQETQYF. In DNA form, the CDR3 reads TGCGCCAGCAGCCAAGATTGGACTAGCGGCCCCCAAGAGACCCAGTACTTC.

As regards this clonotype: Little can be read into the size of this beta chain, an off-target read in a library designed for alpha chains. The chain is built from TRBV10-3 and TRBJ1-1; no clear D. The germline CDR1 and CDR2 sequences are ENHRY and SYGVKD. The CDR3 has 12 amino acids. The V gene lost 7 bases and the J gene lost 5 bases, with 11 bases spanning the gap. CDR3 nucleotide sequence: TGTGCCATCACCCGAGAGGGAACTGAAGCTTTCTTT. Translation: CAITREGTEAFF.

About this clonotype itself: Because this beta chain is a stray read in a library intended to capture alpha chains, its abundance should not be given much weight. The chain uses TRBV7-9 and TRBJ2-1; a weak D match, TRBD2 (6 bases). Germline assignment: CDR1 SEHNR and CDR2 FQNEAQ (reference sequence). V shed 5 bases and J shed 2 bases, with 10 bases lying between them. The CDR3 sequence is 14 residues long. Here the CDR3 DNA reads TGTGCCAGCAGCCCGCGGACTACCTACAATGAGCAGTTCTTC. Amino acid sequence: CASSPRTTYNEQFF.

With regard to this clonotype: This beta chain came through as a stray read in a library set up for alpha chains, and its size says little. V and J are TRBV12-3 or TRBV12-4 and TRBJ1-5; 7 nucleotides line up with TRBD1. Trimming removed 10 bases from V and 7 bases from J; junction bases left unmatched: 16. The CDR3 is 15 amino acids. CDR3 nucleotides: TGTGCCACCTCAGATTTATACAGGGGAGAGCAGCCCCAGCATTTT. Encoded protein: CATSDLYRGEQPQHF.

This clonotype is a singleton in its sample. For a library built for alpha chains, this beta chain is a stray read; little rests on its size. This sequence joins TRBV2 and TRBJ1-2; a possible D gene is TRBD1 (6 bases). This CDR3 spans 15 amino acids. Germline V lookup: CDR1 SNHLY, CDR2 FYNNEI. V was cut by 1 base and J by 3 bases, with 12 bases left in between. CDR3 amino acids: CASSEGRGAHYGYTF. The CDR3 nucleotides are TGTGCCAGCAGTGAAGGAAGGGGGGCCCACTATGGCTACACCTTC.

This clonotype was observed once. This beta chain slipped into a library made for alpha chains as a stray read, so its size is not meaningful. The chain couples TRBV3-1 to TRBJ2-1, with 12 bases matching TRBD2. Per the germline V gene, CDR1 is LGHDT and CDR2 is YNNKEL (reference sequence). The CDR3 has 16 amino acids. V shed 8 bases and J 0 bases; nucleotides not matched to a gene: 5. The CDR3 spells CASRASGGASYNEQFF. The CDR3 DNA sequence: TGTGCCAGCCGGGCTAGCGGGGGGGCCTCCTACAATGAGCAGTTCTTC.